The entry below describes one TCR beta chain. A far larger clone is one nucleotide away, so this likely arose from a read error. This sample was taken from a study of shared clonotypes between healthy human individuals. Produced via immunoSEQ multiplex PCR; TCRdb's table is partial and in-frame only. The table includes approximately 460,000 clones, roughly four fifths detected once. This CDR3 contains 16 residues. In germline, CDR1 is LNHDA, CDR2 SQIVND (reference sequence). The V end was cut by 2 bases, the J end by 5 bases, with 17 bases between. The chain carries TRBV19 and TRBJ2-3; unclear D gene. This sequence originates from a woman in her forties in good health. Some clones in this sample may be carry-over from other donors' samples. The sequencing input was PBMCs. The CDR3 protein is CASSIRVGSGRDTQYF. CDR3 in DNA: TGTGCCAGTAGTATAAGAGTTGGGTCAGGCAGAGATACGCAGTATTTT. Full variable domain (missing parts from reference TRBV19 and TRBJ2-3): DGGITQSPKYLFRKEGQNVTLSCEQNLNHDAMYWYRQDPGQGLRLIYYSQIVNDFQKGDIAEGYSVSREKKESFPLTVTSAQKNPTAFYLCASSIRVGSGRDTQYFGPGTRLTVL.